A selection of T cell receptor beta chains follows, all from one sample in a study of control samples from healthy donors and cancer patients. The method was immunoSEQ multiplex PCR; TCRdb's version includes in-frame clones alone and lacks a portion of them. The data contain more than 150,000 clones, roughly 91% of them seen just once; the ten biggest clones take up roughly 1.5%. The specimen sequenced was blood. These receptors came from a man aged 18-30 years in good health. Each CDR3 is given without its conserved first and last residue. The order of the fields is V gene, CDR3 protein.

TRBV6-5 ASSKQGSYGYT
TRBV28 ASTEIVGEKLF
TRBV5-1 ASSLVRNTEAF
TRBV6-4 ASSDSLTSGGAYNEQF
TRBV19 ASKSGVQGGYNSPLH
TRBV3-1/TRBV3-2 ASSQRQGPYEQY
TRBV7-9 ASSLGDRDRVMETQY
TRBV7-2 ASSLARGSAYEQY
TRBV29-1 SVEDETFYNEQF
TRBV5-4 ASSPGTANTEAF
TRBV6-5 ASTDRNTEAF
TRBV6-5 ASSTRPGELF
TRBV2 ASSDPGDYFSYEQY
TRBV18 ASSPQGTGNSYEQY
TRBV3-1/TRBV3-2 ASGAKQGSSYGYT
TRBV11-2 ASRLGGGRTDTQY
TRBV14 ASSQIAGGPSSYNEQF
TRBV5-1 ASRQGAGDTQY
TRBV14 ASSPELANTGELF
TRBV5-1 ASRPDRASGNTIY
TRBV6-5 ASSLGGIYGYT
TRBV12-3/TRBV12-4 ASSLGYLPQH
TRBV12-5 ASGPNRGDYEQY
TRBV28 ASSSIGGGYT
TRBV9 ASSPSVGEQPQH
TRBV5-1 ASSTRGVNTEAF